Shown below are 24 T cell receptor beta chains from a single sample sequenced in a study of siplizumab effects on memory and regulatory T cells. Profiling relied on immunoSEQ multiplex PCR, and the TCRdb table lists in-frame clones only, not all of them. Of around 95,000 clones in the sample, 91% were seen once. Sequenced sample: CD4+ T cells sorted from blood. Receptors originate from a human donor in good health.

The V call is TRBV7-9, the J call TRBJ1-1, with D uncertain. Trimming stripped 5 bases from V and 6 bases from J, with 13 bases between. Per the germline V gene, CDR1 is SEHNR and CDR2 is FQNEAQ (reference sequence). This CDR3 is built from 13 residues. This chain's CDR3 is CASSLAGGSEAFF. For the CDR3, the DNA is TGTGCCAGCAGCCTGGCGGGTGGGTCTGAAGCTTTCTTT.

On this clone: At the DNA level, this CDR3 is encoded by other sequences in the same sample as well. This chain joins TRBV4-2 and TRBJ2-7; 7 bases map to TRBD2. The CDR3 length is 15 residues. Germline assignment: CDR1 LGHNA and CDR2 YNFKEQ. V gave up 0 bases and J gave up 2 bases; unmatched junction bases: 4. The CDR3 DNA follows: TGTGCCAGCAGCCAAGAAGCGGGACTCGCCTACGAGCAGTACTTC. Amino acids: CASSQEAGLAYEQYF.

The chain combines TRBV10-1 with TRBJ2-3; D ambiguous. This CDR3 spans 13 amino acids. Germline V CDR1 and CDR2: WNHNN, SYGVQD (reference sequence). Trimming cost V 0 bases and J 2 bases, with 3 bases left between them. The CDR3 is CASSESSTDTQYF. CDR3 nucleotides: TGCGCCAGCAGTGAGTCGTCCACAGATACGCAGTATTTT.

This rearrangement joins TRBV6-1 to TRBJ2-7; the match to TRBD2 covers 12 bases. Trimming cost V 5 bases and J 7 bases; bases outside gene matches: 6. CDR3 length: 14 amino acids. Looked up from germline, CDR1 is MNHNS and CDR2 is SASEGT. The CDR3 is CASSRLAGAGEQYF. The CDR3 nucleotides are TGTGCCAGCAGTAGACTAGCGGGGGCAGGGGAGCAGTACTTC.

CDR3 sequence: CASSARQGGSETQYF. CDR3 nucleotides: TGTGCCAGCAGCGCCCGACAGGGGGGTTCGGAGACCCAGTACTTC. The genes are TRBV9 and TRBJ2-5; 9 nucleotides line up with TRBD1. V gave up 3 bases and J gave up 5 bases; unmatched junction bases: 8. This CDR3 is built from 15 residues. Germline assignment: CDR1 SGDLS and CDR2 YYNGEE.

The chain employs TRBV11-2 and TRBJ1-2; possible D gene TRBD1, 5 bases. Trimming shortened V by 5 bases and J by 0 bases, and 16 bases separated the two germline ends. Germline V CDR1 and CDR2: SGHAT, FQNNGV. The length of the CDR3 is 16 residues. CDR3: CASSRLSGRANYGYTF. As DNA, the CDR3 is TGTGCCAGCAGCCGTCTTTCAGGGCGGGCTAACTATGGCTACACCTTC.

In its sample, this clone was seen once. The gene calls are TRBV7-3 and TRBJ2-1; tentatively, D is TRBD2 (6 bases). The CDR3 sequence is 15 residues long. Germline V gives CDR1 SGHTA, CDR2 FQGTGA. V lost 5 bases and J lost 8, with 19 bases in between. In DNA form, the CDR3 reads TGTGCCAGCAGCGCCGGGAGAATTCCGGGGCATGAGCAGTTCTTC. Translation gives CASSAGRIPGHEQFF.

This chain links TRBV10-3 with TRBJ2-3; D might be TRBD1 (6 bases). The CDR3 length is 16 residues. Germline V gene lookup returns CDR1 ENHRY and CDR2 SYGVKD. The germline V and J ends were trimmed by 0 bases and 5 bases, with 15 bases remaining between them. The CDR3 DNA is TGTGCCATCAGTGAGTCGACAGGTATATACGGAGATACGCAGTATTTT. Residues: CAISESTGIYGDTQYF.

This clone was seen once. The rearrangement uses TRBV6-5 and TRBJ2-7; D remains unclear. Trimming left V 2 bases short and J 9 bases short, with 8 bases between. There are 11 residues in the CDR3. CDR1 and CDR2 from the germline V gene are MNHEY and SVGAGI. The CDR3 region is CASSYGRSQYF. CDR3 bases: TGTGCCAGCAGTTACGGGCGCTCGCAGTACTTC.

The chain couples TRBV11-2 to TRBJ1-2, with 7 bases that match TRBD1. There are 15 residues in the CDR3. With 5 bases clipped from V and 8 bases from J, the junction kept 14 bases outside the gene matches. Germline V gene sequence: CDR1 SGHAT, CDR2 FQNNGV. CDR3 sequence (DNA): TGTGCCAGCAGCCCCATTAAGGGACGGGACAGCGGCTACACCTTC. The encoded protein is CASSPIKGRDSGYTF.

This rearrangement joins TRBV19 to TRBJ1-1, with TRBD1 matching 10 bases. Germline V gives CDR1 LNHDA, CDR2 SQIVND (reference sequence). The trim removed 7 bases at V and 4 bases at J, leaving 3 bases unmatched. The CDR3 spans 13 residues. CDR3 in amino acids: CASMGQGSTEAFF. CDR3 DNA: TGTGCCAGTATGGGACAGGGGAGCACTGAAGCTTTCTTT.

The chain recombines TRBV5-1 with TRBJ1-2; TRBD1 might be the D (6 bases). This CDR3 contains 15 residues. Between the trimmed V and J ends, which lost 1 base and 4 bases, there was a span of 14 bases. In germline, CDR1 is SGHRS, CDR2 YFSETQ. The CDR3 loop is CASSLSGGAGYGYTF. For the CDR3, the DNA is TGCGCCAGCAGCTTGAGTGGGGGCGCGGGCTATGGCTACACCTTC.

The chain's CDR3 is CASSVGAGGPDTQYF. The CDR3 nucleotides are TGTGCCAGCAGCGTAGGAGCGGGGGGGCCAGATACGCAGTATTTT. The chain is built from TRBV9 and TRBJ2-3, with 10 bases matching TRBD2. V was pared by 0 bases and J by 4 bases, with 2 bases of the junction left unmatched. The CDR3 covers 15 residues. Germline V gene data show CDR1 as SGDLS and CDR2 as YYNGEE.

V usage is TRBV29-1 and J usage is TRBJ1-2, with 12 bases fitting TRBD1. CDR1 is SQVTM, CDR2 ANQGSEA, per germline. V shed 7 bases and J 8 bases; nucleotides not matched to a gene: 8. The CDR3 covers 13 residues. CDR3 protein: CSGFGTGGGGYTF. CDR3 bases: TGCAGCGGTTTCGGGACAGGGGGCGGCGGCTACACCTTC.

V usage is TRBV2 and J usage is TRBJ1-5; a weak D match, TRBD1 (6 bases). The germline V gene has CDR1 SNHLY and CDR2 FYNNEI. The CDR3 sequence is 15 residues long. Trimming removed 4 bases at V and 3 bases at J, with 13 bases between. The CDR3 sequence is CASSGEGDPNQPQHF. In DNA, the CDR3 is TGTGCCAGCAGTGGAGAGGGGGACCCCAATCAGCCCCAGCATTTT.

The table lists this clone with a count of one. This chain links TRBV12-5 with TRBJ2-2; D not resolved. The germline gives CDR1 LGHNT, CDR2 FRNRAP. V was clipped by 2 bases and J by 1 base, with 2 bases between them. The CDR3 has 13 residues. The DNA for the CDR3 is TGTGCTAGTGGTTTGCGGAACACCGGGGAGCTGTTTTTT. Its protein is CASGLRNTGELFF.

V is TRBV5-4 and J is TRBJ1-5; no clear D. The V gene lost 1 base and the J gene lost 5 bases, with 4 bases spanning the gap. The germline CDR1 and CDR2 sequences are SGHNT and YYREEE (reference sequence). The CDR3 is made up of 12 amino acids. The CDR3 DNA is TGTGCCAGCAGCTTGCCGGATCAGCCCCAGCATTTT. Protein product: CASSLPDQPQHF.

This clone is a singleton in its sample. V is TRBV15 and J is TRBJ1-3; 7 nucleotides align to TRBD1. CDR1 and CDR2 (germline): LNHNV, YYDKDF (reference sequence). This CDR3 has 15 amino acids. Trimming took 1 base from V and 2 from J; bases not matched to a gene: 2. Written as DNA, the CDR3 is TGTGCCACCAGCAGAGGCAGGGGGACTGGAAACACCATATATTTT. This sequence encodes CATSRGRGTGNTIYF.

There are a few counts of this clone. The CDR3: CASSPGGTGSNTEAFF. CDR3 in DNA: TGTGCCAGCAGTCCCGGCGGGACAGGCTCGAACACTGAAGCTTTCTTT. This rearrangement joins TRBV6-4 to TRBJ1-1; TRBD1 matches 8 bases. From germline, CDR1 is MRHNA and CDR2 SNTAGT. The CDR3 runs to 16 residues. The trim removed 5 bases at V and 1 base at J, leaving 9 bases unmatched.

The chain is built from TRBV10-3 and TRBJ1-1; possibly TRBD1 for D (5 bases). There are 14 residues in the CDR3. Trimming took 3 bases from V and 1 from J, leaving 9 bases between them. Germline V gene sequence: CDR1 ENHRY, CDR2 SYGVKD. This CDR3 reads CAISEDRSNTEAFF. As DNA, the CDR3 is TGTGCCATCAGTGAAGACAGATCGAACACTGAAGCTTTCTTT.

This clone was detected only once. The rearrangement links TRBV9 to TRBJ2-7, with D maybe TRBD2 (5 bases). Germline V lookup: CDR1 SGDLS, CDR2 YYNGEE. This CDR3 contains 14 residues. The V end lost 4 bases, the J end lost 3 bases, and 14 bases lay between the germline ends. CDR3 bases: TGTGCCAGCAGCCCCGCCGGGGTGAGCTACGAGCAGTACTTC. Translation gives CASSPAGVSYEQYF. The variable domain in full, with the rest retrieved from reference TRBV9 and TRBJ2-7, is DSGVTQTPKHLITATGQRVTLRCSPRSGDLSVYWYQQSLDQGLQFLIQYYNGEERAKGNILERFSAQQFPDLHSELNLSSLELGDSALYFCASSPAGVSYEQYFGPGTRLTVT.

This chain joins TRBV5-1 and TRBJ2-7, with D perhaps given as TRBD1 or TRBD2 (5 bases each). V lost 0 bases to trimming and J lost 7 bases, with 11 bases between them. This CDR3 contains 13 residues. Germline CDR1 is SGHRS and CDR2 is YFSETQ. CDR3 nucleotides: TGCGCCAGCAGCTTGGGTCGCAGGGAGGAGCAGTACTTC. It specifies CASSLGRREEQYF.

This clone was seen only once. The chain recombines TRBV5-1 with TRBJ1-2, with 7 bases fitting TRBD1. The length of the CDR3 is 14 residues. Germline V gene data show CDR1 as SGHRS and CDR2 as YFSETQ. Germline trimming cut 2 bases from V and 3 bases from J; bases unmatched to any gene: 4. CDR3 residues: CASSFTGTDYGYTF. The CDR3 DNA sequence: TGCGCCAGCAGCTTCACCGGGACAGACTATGGCTACACCTTC.

This chain connects TRBV7-9 to TRBJ2-3; 9 bases agree with TRBD2. CDR1 is SEHNR and CDR2 is FQNEAQ in the germline V gene (reference sequence). After removal of 5 bases from V and 6 bases from J, the junction contained 12 bases not matched to a gene. The CDR3 spans 16 residues. CDR3 DNA: TGTGCCAGCAGCCACCCGAGGCGGGGGGGCTCGGATACGCAGTATTTT. This sequence encodes CASSHPRRGGSDTQYF.